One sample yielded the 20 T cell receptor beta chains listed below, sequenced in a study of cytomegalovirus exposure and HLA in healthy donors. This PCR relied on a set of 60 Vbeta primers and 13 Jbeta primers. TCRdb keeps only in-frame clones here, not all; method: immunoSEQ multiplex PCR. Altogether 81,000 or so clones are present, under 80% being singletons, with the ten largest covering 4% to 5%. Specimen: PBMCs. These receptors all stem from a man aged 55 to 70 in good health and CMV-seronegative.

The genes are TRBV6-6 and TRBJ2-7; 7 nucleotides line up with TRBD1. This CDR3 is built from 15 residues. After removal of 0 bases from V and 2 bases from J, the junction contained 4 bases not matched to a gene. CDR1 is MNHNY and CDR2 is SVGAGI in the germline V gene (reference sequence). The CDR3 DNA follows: TGTGCCAGCAGTTACTCCTGGCAGGGGGCCTACGAGCAGTACTTC. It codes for CASSYSWQGAYEQYF.

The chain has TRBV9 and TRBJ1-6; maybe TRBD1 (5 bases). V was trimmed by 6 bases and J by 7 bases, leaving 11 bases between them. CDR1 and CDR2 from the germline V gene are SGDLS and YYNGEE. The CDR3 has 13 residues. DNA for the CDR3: TGTGCCAGCACCTTGACAGTAAATTCACCCCTCCACTTT. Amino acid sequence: CASTLTVNSPLHF.

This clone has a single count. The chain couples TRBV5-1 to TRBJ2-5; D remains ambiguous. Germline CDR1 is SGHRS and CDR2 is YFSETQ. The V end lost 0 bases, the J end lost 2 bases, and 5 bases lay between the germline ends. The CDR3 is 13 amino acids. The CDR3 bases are TGCGCCAGCAGCTTGGCCAGACAAGAGACCCAGTACTTC. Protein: CASSLARQETQYF.

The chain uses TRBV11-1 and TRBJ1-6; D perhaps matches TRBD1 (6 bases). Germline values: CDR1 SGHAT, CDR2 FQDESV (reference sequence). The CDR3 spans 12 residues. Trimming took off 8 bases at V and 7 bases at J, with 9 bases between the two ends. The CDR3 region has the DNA TGTGCCAGCTCAGGGGTCAATTCACCCCTCCACTTT. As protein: CASSGVNSPLHF.

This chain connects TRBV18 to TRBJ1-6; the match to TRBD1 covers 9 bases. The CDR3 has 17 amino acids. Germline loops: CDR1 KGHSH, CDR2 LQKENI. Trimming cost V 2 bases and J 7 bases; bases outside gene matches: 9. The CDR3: CASSPGLGQGNNSPLHF. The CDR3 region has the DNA TGTGCCAGCTCACCAGGGCTAGGACAGGGGAACAATTCACCCCTCCACTTT.

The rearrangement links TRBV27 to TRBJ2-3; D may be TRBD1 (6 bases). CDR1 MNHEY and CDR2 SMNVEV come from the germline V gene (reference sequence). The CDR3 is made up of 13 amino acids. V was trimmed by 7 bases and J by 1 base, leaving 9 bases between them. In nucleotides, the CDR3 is TGTGCCAGCAAATACAGGGGCACAGATACGCAGTATTTT. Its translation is CASKYRGTDTQYF.

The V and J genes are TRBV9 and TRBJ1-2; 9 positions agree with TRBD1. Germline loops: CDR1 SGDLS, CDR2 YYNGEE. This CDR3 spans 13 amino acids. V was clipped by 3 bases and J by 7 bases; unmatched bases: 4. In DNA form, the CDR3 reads TGTGCCAGCAGCGCAGGGACAGGGCTTGGCTACACCTTC. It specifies CASSAGTGLGYTF.

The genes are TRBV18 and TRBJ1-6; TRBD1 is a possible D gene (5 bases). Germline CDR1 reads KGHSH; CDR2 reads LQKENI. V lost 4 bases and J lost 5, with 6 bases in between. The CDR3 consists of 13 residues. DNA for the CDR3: TGTGCCAGCTCACAGACAGATAATTCACCCCTCCACTTT. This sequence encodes CASSQTDNSPLHF.

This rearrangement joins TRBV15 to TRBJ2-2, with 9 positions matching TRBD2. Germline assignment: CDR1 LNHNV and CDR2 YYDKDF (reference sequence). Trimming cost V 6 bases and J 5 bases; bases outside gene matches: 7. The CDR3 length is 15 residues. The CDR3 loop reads CATSSVAGGTGELFF. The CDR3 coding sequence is TGTGCCACCAGTTCCGTGGCGGGGGGGACCGGGGAGCTGTTTTTT.

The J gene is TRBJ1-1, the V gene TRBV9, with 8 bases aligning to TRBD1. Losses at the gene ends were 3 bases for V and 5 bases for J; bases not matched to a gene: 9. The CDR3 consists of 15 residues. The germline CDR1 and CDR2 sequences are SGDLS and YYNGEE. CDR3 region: CASSAGRTGITEAFF. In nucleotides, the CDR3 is TGTGCCAGCAGCGCTGGAAGGACAGGGATAACTGAAGCTTTCTTT.

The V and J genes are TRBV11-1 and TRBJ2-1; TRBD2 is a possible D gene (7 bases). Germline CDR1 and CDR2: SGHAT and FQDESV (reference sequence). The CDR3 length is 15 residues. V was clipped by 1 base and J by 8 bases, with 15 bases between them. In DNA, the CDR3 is TGTGCCAGCAGCTTAGATGGCGGGGGCTCGTATGAGCAGTTCTTC. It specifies CASSLDGGGSYEQFF.

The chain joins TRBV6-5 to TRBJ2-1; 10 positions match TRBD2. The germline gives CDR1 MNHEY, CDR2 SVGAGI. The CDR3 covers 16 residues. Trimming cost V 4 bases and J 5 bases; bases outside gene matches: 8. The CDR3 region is CASSLQAGGKDNEQFF. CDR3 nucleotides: TGTGCCAGCAGTTTGCAAGCGGGGGGGAAGGACAATGAGCAGTTCTTC.

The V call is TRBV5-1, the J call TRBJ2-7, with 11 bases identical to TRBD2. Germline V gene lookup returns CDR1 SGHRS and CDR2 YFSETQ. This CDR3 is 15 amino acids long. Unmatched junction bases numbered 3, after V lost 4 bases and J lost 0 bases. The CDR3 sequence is CASSRSGGDSYEQYF. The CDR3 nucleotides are TGCGCCAGCAGCCGTAGCGGGGGGGACTCCTACGAGCAGTACTTC. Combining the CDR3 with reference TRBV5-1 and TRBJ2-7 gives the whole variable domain KAGVTQTPRYLIKTRGQQVTLSCSPISGHRSVSWYQQTPGQGLQFLFEYFSETQRNKGNFPGRFSGRQFSNSRSEMNVSTLELGDSALYLCASSRSGGDSYEQYFGPGTRLTVT.

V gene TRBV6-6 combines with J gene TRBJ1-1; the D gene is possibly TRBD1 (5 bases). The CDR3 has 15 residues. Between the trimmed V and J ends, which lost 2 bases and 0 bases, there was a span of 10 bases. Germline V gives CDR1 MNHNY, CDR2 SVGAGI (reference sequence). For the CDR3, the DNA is TGTGCCAGCAGTTACGCGGCACAGGTGAACACTGAAGCTTTCTTT. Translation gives CASSYAAQVNTEAFF.

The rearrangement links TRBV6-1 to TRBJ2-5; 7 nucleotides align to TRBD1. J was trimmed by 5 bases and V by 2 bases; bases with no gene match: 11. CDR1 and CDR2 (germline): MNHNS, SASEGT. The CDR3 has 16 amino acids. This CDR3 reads CASSESGGLNGETQYF. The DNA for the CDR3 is TGTGCCAGCAGTGAATCAGGGGGATTAAATGGGGAGACCCAGTACTTC.

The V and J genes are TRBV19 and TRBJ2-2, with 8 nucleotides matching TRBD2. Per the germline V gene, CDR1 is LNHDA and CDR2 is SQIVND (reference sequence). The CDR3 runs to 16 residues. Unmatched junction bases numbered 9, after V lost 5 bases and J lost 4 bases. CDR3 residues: CASSQGLELRTGELFF. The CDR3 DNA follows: TGTGCCAGTAGTCAGGGACTAGAACTGCGCACCGGGGAGCTGTTTTTT.

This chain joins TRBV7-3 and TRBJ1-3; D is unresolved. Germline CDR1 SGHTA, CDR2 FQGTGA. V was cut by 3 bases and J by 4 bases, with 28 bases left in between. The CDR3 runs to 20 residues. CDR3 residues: CASSFPTIDTHGKMGNTIYF. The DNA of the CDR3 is TGTGCCAGCAGCTTCCCGACAATAGACACCCATGGAAAGATGGGAAACACCATATATTTT.

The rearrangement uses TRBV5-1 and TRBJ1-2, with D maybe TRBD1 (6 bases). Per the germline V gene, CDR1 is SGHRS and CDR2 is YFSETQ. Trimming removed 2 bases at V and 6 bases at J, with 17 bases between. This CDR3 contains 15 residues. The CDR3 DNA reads TGCGCCAGCAGCTTTAGTTTGGACAGTATGGATGGCTACACCTTC. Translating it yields CASSFSLDSMDGYTF.

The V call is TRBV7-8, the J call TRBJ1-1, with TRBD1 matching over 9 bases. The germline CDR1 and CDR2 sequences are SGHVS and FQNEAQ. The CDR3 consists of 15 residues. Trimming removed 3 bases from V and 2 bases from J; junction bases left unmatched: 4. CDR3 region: CASSLTTGGNTEAFF. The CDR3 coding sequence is TGTGCCAGCAGCTTGACGACAGGGGGTAACACTGAAGCTTTCTTT.

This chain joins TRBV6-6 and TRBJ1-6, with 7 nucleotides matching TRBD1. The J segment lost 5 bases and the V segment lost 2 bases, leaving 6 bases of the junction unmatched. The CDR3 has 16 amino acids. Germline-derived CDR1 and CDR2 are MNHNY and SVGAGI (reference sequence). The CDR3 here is CASSYPGGWDNSPLHF. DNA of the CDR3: TGTGCCAGCAGTTACCCAGGGGGTTGGGATAATTCACCCCTCCACTTT.